These T cell receptor beta chains were read from a single sample in a study of CD8+ T cells in alopecia areata. The data were produced by immunoSEQ multiplex PCR, yet TCRdb's version contains in-frame clones alone and is incomplete. Of some 200,000 clones in the sample, roughly two fifths were seen once. This specimen was CD4+ T cells sorted from blood, taken at approximately week 37, from a patient treated with tofacitinib. These receptors came from a human donor with alopecia areata. Both conserved end residues are part of each CDR3. The order of the fields is J gene, clone size, D gene, V gene, CDR3 DNA, CDR3 protein. D genes are given only for firm matches. Part of the rows lack a size; the others show once, few, many or a class for expanded clones.

>TRBJ2-3|NA|NA|TRBV2
TGTGCCACCACCCTGGGGCGTACAGATACGCAGTATTTT
CATTLGRTDTQYF
>TRBJ2-5|NA|TRBD1|TRBV10-3
TGTGCCATCAGCCGTGGCCAGGGGGCAGAGACCCAGTACTTC
CAISRGQGAETQYF
>TRBJ1-5|NA|NA|TRBV7-9
TGTGCCAGCAGTCGCACAGGAGATCAGCCCCAGCATTTT
CASSRTGDQPQHF
>TRBJ2-2|NA|TRBD1|TRBV2
TGTGCCAGCAGGCCGGACAGGGCTCCCGGGGAGCTGTTTTTT
CASRPDRAPGELFF
>TRBJ2-5|NA|TRBD2|TRBV4-1
TGCGCCAGCAGACCCTCCCCTAGCGGGAGGTGGGGGGGAGAGACCCAGTACTTC
CASRPSPSGRWGGETQYF
>TRBJ2-7|NA|TRBD1|TRBV7-9
TGTGCCAGCAGCTTGACATTTGGGACAGCAGTTTACGAGCAGTACTTC
CASSLTFGTAVYEQYF
>TRBJ2-5|NA|NA|TRBV9
TGTGCCAGCAGCCTGATAGGGGCCTCAGGGCAAGAGACCCAGTACTTC
CASSLIGASGQETQYF
>TRBJ2-7|NA|NA|TRBV10-2
TGCGCCAGCAGTGAATACGGGGGTGGGGCCTACGAGCAGTACTTC
CASSEYGGGAYEQYF
>TRBJ1-1|NA|NA|TRBV5-1
TGCGCCAGCAGCTTGAACGTCAGGATGAGCACTGAAGCTTTCTTT
CASSLNVRMSTEAFF
>TRBJ2-3|few|TRBD2|TRBV27
TGTGCCAGCATGGGGCCTCCTAGCGGGAGATACGGTGATACGCAGTATTTT
CASMGPPSGRYGDTQYF
>TRBJ1-4|NA|NA|TRBV7-2
TGTGCCAGCAGCACTTCGGGGCTAAGAGAGGAAAAACTGTTTTTT
CASSTSGLREEKLFF
>TRBJ2-3|NA|NA|TRBV5-1
TGCGCCAGCCAGCCCCAACAAGGAGGGCAGTATTTT
CASQPQQGGQYF
>TRBJ1-5|NA|NA|TRBV30
TGTGCCTGGAGCGCAGGGTCTAGGTTCCAGCCCCAGCATTTT
CAWSAGSRFQPQHF
>TRBJ1-4|once|NA|TRBV30
TGTGCCTGGAGTGTCCTCGGGGCAACTAATGAAAAACTGTTTTTT
CAWSVLGATNEKLFF
>TRBJ2-2|few|NA|TRBV23-1
TGCGCCAGACATCAAGGGAGTTCCGGGGAGCTGTTTTTT
CARHQGSSGELFF
>TRBJ2-3|NA|NA|TRBV20-1
TGCAGTGCTGGCCCTGAAGATACGCAGTATTTT
CSAGPEDTQYF
>TRBJ1-5|NA|NA|TRBV6-5
TGTGCCAGCAGGACTAGCAATCAGCCCCAGCATTTT
CASRTSNQPQHF
>TRBJ2-4|few|NA|TRBV5-1
TGCGCCAGCAGCTTTTGGGGGAACATTCAGTACTTC
CASSFWGNIQYF
>TRBJ2-7|many|NA|TRBV23-1
TGCGCCAGCAGTCACTCTGCTTTCTTCGCGCAGTACTTC
CASSHSAFFAQYF
>TRBJ1-1|NA|TRBD1|TRBV30
TGTGCCTGGGGATACAGGGGTTTCACTGAAGCTTTCTTT
CAWGYRGFTEAFF
>TRBJ1-2|NA|NA|TRBV6-1
TGTGCCAGCAGCCCTGGACCCGGAGGTCACACCTTC
CASSPGPGGHTF
>TRBJ2-7|NA|TRBD2|TRBV23-1
TGCGCCAGCAGTACCGAACTAGCGTCTACCGAGCAGTACTTC
CASSTELASTEQYF
>TRBJ2-3|NA|NA|TRBV14
TGTGCCAGCAGCCAACGAACTTCGGGCACGGATACGCAGTATTTT
CASSQRTSGTDTQYF
>TRBJ1-2|NA|NA|TRBV28
TGTGCCAGCACCCCGGGACGCGCGGACTATGGCTACACCTTC
CASTPGRADYGYTF